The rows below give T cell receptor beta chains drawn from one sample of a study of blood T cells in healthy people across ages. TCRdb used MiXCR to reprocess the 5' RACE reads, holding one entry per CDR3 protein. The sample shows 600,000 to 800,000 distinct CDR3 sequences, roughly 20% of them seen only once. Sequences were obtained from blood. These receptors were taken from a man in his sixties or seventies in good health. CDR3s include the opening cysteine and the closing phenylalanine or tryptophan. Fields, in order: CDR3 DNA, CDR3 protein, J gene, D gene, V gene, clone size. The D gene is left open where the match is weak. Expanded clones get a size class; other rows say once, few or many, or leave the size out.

TGTGCCTGTCGGGCTAGCGGGAGTGAGCAGTTCTTC	CACRASGSEQFF	TRBJ2-1	TRBD2	TRBV3-1	few
TGCAGTGCTAGAGATGGAGGGGCCAACGTCCTGACTTTC	CSARDGGANVLTF	TRBJ2-6	-	TRBV20-1	-
TGTGCCAGCAGCCAACTGGCGGGAGCCTACGAGCAGTACTTC	CASSQLAGAYEQYF	TRBJ2-7	TRBD2	TRBV4-2	-
TGCGCCAGCAAAGCCGGGCCTGTAGCCAAAAACATTCAGTACTTC	CASKAGPVAKNIQYF	TRBJ2-4	-	TRBV4-1	-
TGTGCCAGCCGTCTTCTCGCAGGGGATGAGCAGTTCTTC	CASRLLAGDEQFF	TRBJ2-1	-	TRBV2	-
TGTGCCAGCAGCGTATTTTCCCCCACTAGCGGGAGAACAGATACGCAGTATTTT	CASSVFSPTSGRTDTQYF	TRBJ2-3	TRBD2	TRBV9	many
TGCGCCAGCAGCTTGGAATCGGACACCTACGAGCAGTACTTC	CASSLESDTYEQYF	TRBJ2-7	-	TRBV5-1	once
TGCAGTGCCTTCACGACTAGCGGGAGTCCCAGCACAGATACGCAGTATTTT	CSAFTTSGSPSTDTQYF	TRBJ2-3	TRBD2	TRBV20-1	-
TGTGCCAGCAGCCTGGGGACAGGGTTTACAGATACGCAGTATTTT	CASSLGTGFTDTQYF	TRBJ2-3	TRBD1	TRBV5-6	few
TGTGCCAGCAGTTTCGGGCAGTTCTACGAGCAGTACTTC	CASSFGQFYEQYF	TRBJ2-7	-	TRBV27	-
TGTGCCAGCAGAAGGACAGGGGGCTATGGCTACACCTTC	CASRRTGGYGYTF	TRBJ1-2	TRBD1	TRBV6-5	-
TGTGCCAGCAGTCTAAAGCGGGAGGGTCGCAATGAGCAGTTCTTC	CASSLKREGRNEQFF	TRBJ2-1	TRBD2	TRBV27	-
TGTGCCAGCAGCCAAGATTTCGGGCGAAAGAATTCACCCCTCCACTTT	CASSQDFGRKNSPLHF	TRBJ1-6	-	TRBV3-1	-
TGTGCCATCAGTGGTGGGACCGAAACCTCCTACGAGCAGTACTTC	CAISGGTETSYEQYF	TRBJ2-7	-	TRBV10-3	-
TGTGCCAGCAGCTTCTACAGGGGGCAGGCCTACGAGCAGTACTTC	CASSFYRGQAYEQYF	TRBJ2-7	TRBD1	TRBV7-2	once
TGTGCCAGCCGGGACCAGCCCCAGCATTTT	CASRDQPQHF	TRBJ1-5	-	TRBV6-8	-
TGTGCCAGCAGCCCCTCAGGGGGCTCGGGCGGAAACGAGCAGTACTTC	CASSPSGGSGGNEQYF	TRBJ2-7	TRBD1	TRBV4-2	many
TGTGCCACCAGCAGCGACAGGCTCCAAGAGACCCAGTACTTC	CATSSDRLQETQYF	TRBJ2-5	-	TRBV15	-
TGCGCCAGCAGCAAAGGACAGTCCACAAGGGGCGAGCAGTACTTC	CASSKGQSTRGEQYF	TRBJ2-7	-	TRBV5-1	-
TGTGCCAGCAGTTTCCGGGGTAATGAAAAACTGTTTTTT	CASSFRGNEKLFF	TRBJ1-4	-	TRBV12-3/TRBV12-4	many
TGTGCCAGCAGCCGAGGGGGCTCTGGAAACACCATATATTTT	CASSRGGSGNTIYF	TRBJ1-3	-	TRBV11-2	-
TGTGCCAGCAGCCCCAACCGGGAGACCCAGTACTTC	CASSPNRETQYF	TRBJ2-5	-	TRBV5-4	-
TGCAGTGCTAGAGACCCATTTCGGGGGAATAAAAACATTCAGTACTTC	CSARDPFRGNKNIQYF	TRBJ2-4	-	TRBV20-1	few
TGTGCCAGCAGCCAAACGGTTTTAAAGACCCAGTACTTC	CASSQTVLKTQYF	TRBJ2-5	-	TRBV3-1	many
TGCAGTGCCAGGCAGGCAGGGTTCCCTTACAATGAGCAGTTCTTC	CSARQAGFPYNEQFF	TRBJ2-1	-	TRBV20-1	few
TGTGCCAGCAGCTCGACTAGCGGGAGAAATTACGAGCAGTACTTC	CASSSTSGRNYEQYF	TRBJ2-7	TRBD2	TRBV11-2	few
TGTGCCAGCAGCTTAGAAGGGACGATAAATGAAAAACTGTTTTTT	CASSLEGTINEKLFF	TRBJ1-4	-	TRBV7-9	many
TGTGCCAGCAGTGCCCGGGACTTCTACAATGAGCAGTTCTTC	CASSARDFYNEQFF	TRBJ2-1	-	TRBV2	-
TGTGCCAGTAGTGCCAGCCTAGGGACCGCAACTAGCACAGATACGCAGTATTTT	CASSASLGTATSTDTQYF	TRBJ2-3	-	TRBV19	-
TGTGCCAGCCAGCGGGATTCCTACAATGAGCAGTTCTTC	CASQRDSYNEQFF	TRBJ2-1	TRBD2	TRBV9	many
TGTGCCAGCATCGCGGGAGGGGCGAACAATGAGCAGTTCTTC	CASIAGGANNEQFF	TRBJ2-1	TRBD2	TRBV6-2/TRBV6-3	few
TGTGCCAGCAGTTACATGGGGATACCGAACACTGAAGCTTTCTTT	CASSYMGIPNTEAFF	TRBJ1-1	-	TRBV6-2/TRBV6-3	-
TGCGCCAGCAGCGTAGGCGGCGATTCCTACGAGCAGTACTTC	CASSVGGDSYEQYF	TRBJ2-7	-	TRBV9	-
TGTGCCACCAGCGGCAGGGGGTACACTGAAGCTTTCTTT	CATSGRGYTEAFF	TRBJ1-1	TRBD1	TRBV15	-
TGCAGCGTCCGGACAGGGTCGATGGTAGAGACCCAGTACTTC	CSVRTGSMVETQYF	TRBJ2-5	TRBD1	TRBV29-1	-
TGTGCCAGCATCGCGCTACTGACATACGCGAACACTGAAGCTTTCTTT	CASIALLTYANTEAFF	TRBJ1-1	-	TRBV11-2	many
TGTGCCACCCGTTGGGGGGGTTGGACCGGGGAGCTGTTTTTT	CATRWGGWTGELFF	TRBJ2-2	TRBD2	TRBV15	-
TGCGCCAGCAGCCAGATGGGACTAGCCGACACCGGGGAGCTGTTTTTT	CASSQMGLADTGELFF	TRBJ2-2	TRBD2	TRBV4-1	few
TGTGCCAGCAGCTATACAGCTCTCGAGTCAACTGAAGCTTTCTTT	CASSYTALESTEAFF	TRBJ1-1	-	TRBV6-5	-
TGTGCCAGCAGCACAGCGGGAGATACGCAGTATTTT	CASSTAGDTQYF	TRBJ2-3	-	TRBV7-9	few
TGTGCCACCAGCAGAGACGAGGGACTAGCGGGAGGAACAAGCTCCTACAATGAGCAGTTCTTC	CATSRDEGLAGGTSSYNEQFF	TRBJ2-1	TRBD2	TRBV15	-
TGTGCCAGCAGTTTCCCTCGGACAGGGAAGTATGAGCAGTTCTTC	CASSFPRTGKYEQFF	TRBJ2-1	TRBD1	TRBV27	-
TGCAGTGCTAGCGATCCTACCATGAACGCGTCGCCCCAGCATTTT	CSASDPTMNASPQHF	TRBJ1-5	-	TRBV20-1	once
TGCGCCAGCAGGGTGGGTTTGAACACTGAAGCTTTCTTT	CASRVGLNTEAFF	TRBJ1-1	-	TRBV5-1	-
TGTGCCAGCGGGCGGGGGCCATCCGGAGAGACCCAGTACTTC	CASGRGPSGETQYF	TRBJ2-5	-	TRBV6-6	-
TGTGCTAGTGGTTTGGGACAAACAGGGTCCGAGCAGTACTTC	CASGLGQTGSEQYF	TRBJ2-7	-	TRBV12-5	-
TGTGCCAGCAGCTTAGCGCCTGGGGAAACCAGCTATGGCTACACCTTC	CASSLAPGETSYGYTF	TRBJ1-2	-	TRBV7-2	few
TGTGCCACCAGCAGCCGGGACAAAAACATTCAGTACTTC	CATSSRDKNIQYF	TRBJ2-4	-	TRBV15	few
TGCAGCGTTGAATCTAGCCGGAGCTCCTACAATGAGCAGTTCTTC	CSVESSRSSYNEQFF	TRBJ2-1	-	TRBV29-1	-
TGTGCCAGCGTGGGGGCGGCTACTCTAGCCAAAAACATTCAGTACTTC	CASVGAATLAKNIQYF	TRBJ2-4	-	TRBV5-8	-
TGTGCCAGCAGCGAGAGGGACAGGGGGAACAACGAGCAGTACTTC	CASSERDRGNNEQYF	TRBJ2-7	TRBD1	TRBV9	-
TGCAGCGCCTGGAACCTACAGGGGAGGGAAACTGAAGCTTTCTTT	CSAWNLQGRETEAFF	TRBJ1-1	TRBD1	TRBV29-1	few
TGCAGTGCTAGAGATTGGGGGGAGGGGAACATTCAGTACTTC	CSARDWGEGNIQYF	TRBJ2-4	TRBD2	TRBV20-1	many
TGTGCCAGCAGCTTAGGCCGGGGGGCGGACTATGGCTACACCTTC	CASSLGRGADYGYTF	TRBJ1-2	-	TRBV13	-
TGTGCCAGTAGTATCGAACAGGGCGATACGCAGTATTTT	CASSIEQGDTQYF	TRBJ2-3	-	TRBV19	few
TGCGCCAGCAGCAGGGACAGGGTGGTCTACGAGCAGTACTTC	CASSRDRVVYEQYF	TRBJ2-7	TRBD1	TRBV4-1	few
TGTGCCGCTTACTTTGGGGGGAGTCCGTCCAATGAGCAGTTCTTC	CAAYFGGSPSNEQFF	TRBJ2-1	-	TRBV27	-
TGCGCCAGCACCGAGACGACAGGGACCAATGAAAAACTGTTTTTT	CASTETTGTNEKLFF	TRBJ1-4	TRBD1	TRBV4-1	many
TGTGCCACCAGCAAAACGCTTTCGGGCGAGACCCAGTACTTC	CATSKTLSGETQYF	TRBJ2-5	-	TRBV15	-